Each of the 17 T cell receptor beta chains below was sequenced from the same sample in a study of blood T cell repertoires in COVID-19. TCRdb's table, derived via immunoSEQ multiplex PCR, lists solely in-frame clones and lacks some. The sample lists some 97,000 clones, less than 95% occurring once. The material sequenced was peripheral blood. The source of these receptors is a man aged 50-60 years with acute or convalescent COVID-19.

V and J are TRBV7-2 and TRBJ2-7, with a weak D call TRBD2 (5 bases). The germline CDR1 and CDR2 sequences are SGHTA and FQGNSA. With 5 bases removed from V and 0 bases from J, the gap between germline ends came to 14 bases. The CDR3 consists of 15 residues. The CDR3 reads CASSPEPGNSYEQYF. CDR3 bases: TGTGCCAGCAGCCCGGAGCCGGGGAACTCCTACGAGCAGTACTTC.

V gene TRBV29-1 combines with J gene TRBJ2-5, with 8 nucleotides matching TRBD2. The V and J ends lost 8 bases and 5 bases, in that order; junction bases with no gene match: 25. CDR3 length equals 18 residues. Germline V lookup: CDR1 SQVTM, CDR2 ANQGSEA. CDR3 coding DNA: TGCAGCCCCGAGGGGAGGGACGACTCAGCGGGGGAGGAGGAGACCCAGTACTTC. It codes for CSPEGRDDSAGEEETQYF. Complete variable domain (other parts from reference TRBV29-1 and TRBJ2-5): SAVISQKPSRDICQRGTSLTIQCQVDSQVTMMFWYRQQPGQSLTLIATANQGSEATYESGFVIDKFPISRPNLTFSTLTVSNMSPEDSSIYLCSPEGRDDSAGEEETQYFGPGTRLLVL.

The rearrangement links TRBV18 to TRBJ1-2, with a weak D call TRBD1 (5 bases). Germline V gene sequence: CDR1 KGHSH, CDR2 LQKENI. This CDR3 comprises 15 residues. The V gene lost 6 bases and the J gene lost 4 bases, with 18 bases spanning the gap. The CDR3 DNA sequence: TGTGCCAGCTCGTCGGGACCAGGCGGGATCTATGGCTACACCTTC. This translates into CASSSGPGGIYGYTF.

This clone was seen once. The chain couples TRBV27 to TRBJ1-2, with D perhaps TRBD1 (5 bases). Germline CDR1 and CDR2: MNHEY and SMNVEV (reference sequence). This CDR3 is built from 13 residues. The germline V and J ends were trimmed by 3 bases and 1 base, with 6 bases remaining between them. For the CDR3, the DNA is TGTGCCAGCAGTTTTGACAGTAACTATGGCTACACCTTC. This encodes CASSFDSNYGYTF.

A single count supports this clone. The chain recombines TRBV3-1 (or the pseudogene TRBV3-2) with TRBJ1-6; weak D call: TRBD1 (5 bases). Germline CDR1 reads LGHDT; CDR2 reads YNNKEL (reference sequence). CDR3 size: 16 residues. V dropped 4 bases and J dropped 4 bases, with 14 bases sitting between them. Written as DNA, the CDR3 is TGTGCCAGCAGCCGTTTTCGACAGACTTATAATTCACCCCTCCACTTT. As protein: CASSRFRQTYNSPLHF.

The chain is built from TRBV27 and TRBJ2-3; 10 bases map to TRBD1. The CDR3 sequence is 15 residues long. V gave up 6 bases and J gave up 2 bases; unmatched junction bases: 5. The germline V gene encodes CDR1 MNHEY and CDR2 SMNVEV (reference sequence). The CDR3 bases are TGTGCCAGCAGCTCCGGGACAGGGGCCACAGATACGCAGTATTTT. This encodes CASSSGTGATDTQYF.

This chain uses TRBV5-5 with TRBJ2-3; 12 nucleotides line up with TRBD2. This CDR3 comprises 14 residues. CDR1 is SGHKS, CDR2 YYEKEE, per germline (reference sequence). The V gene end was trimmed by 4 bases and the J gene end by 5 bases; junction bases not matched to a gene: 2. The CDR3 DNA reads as TGTGCCAGCAGCCTGGGACTAGCGGGAGATACGCAGTATTTT. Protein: CASSLGLAGDTQYF.

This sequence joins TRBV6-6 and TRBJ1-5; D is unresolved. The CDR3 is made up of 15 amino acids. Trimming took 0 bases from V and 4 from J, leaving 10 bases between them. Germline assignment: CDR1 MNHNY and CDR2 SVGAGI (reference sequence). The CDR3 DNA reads TGTGCCAGCAGTTACTCGAGGCCGGGAAATCAGCCCCAGCATTTT. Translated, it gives CASSYSRPGNQPQHF.

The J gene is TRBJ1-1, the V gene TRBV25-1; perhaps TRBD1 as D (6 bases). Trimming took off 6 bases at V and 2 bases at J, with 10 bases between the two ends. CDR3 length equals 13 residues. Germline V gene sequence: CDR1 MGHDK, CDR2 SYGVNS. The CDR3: CASRRQVNTEAFF. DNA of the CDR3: TGTGCCAGCAGGAGACAGGTAAACACTGAAGCTTTCTTT.

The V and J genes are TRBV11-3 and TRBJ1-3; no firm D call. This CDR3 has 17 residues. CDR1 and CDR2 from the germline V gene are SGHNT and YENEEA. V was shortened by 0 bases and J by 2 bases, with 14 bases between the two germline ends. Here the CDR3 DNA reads TGTGCCAGCAGCTTAGATGAGGCGAGGGCAGCTGGAAACACCATATATTTT. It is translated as CASSLDEARAAGNTIYF.

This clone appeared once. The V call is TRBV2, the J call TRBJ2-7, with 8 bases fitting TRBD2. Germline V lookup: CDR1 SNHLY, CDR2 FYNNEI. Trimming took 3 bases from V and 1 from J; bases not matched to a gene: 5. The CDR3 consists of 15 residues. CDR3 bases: TGTGCCAGCAGTGACACTAGCGGACTATCCTACGAGCAGTACTTC. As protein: CASSDTSGLSYEQYF.

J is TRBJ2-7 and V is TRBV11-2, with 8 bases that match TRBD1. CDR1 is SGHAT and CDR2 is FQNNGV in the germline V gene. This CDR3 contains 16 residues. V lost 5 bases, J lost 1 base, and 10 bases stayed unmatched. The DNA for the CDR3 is TGTGCCAGCAGCCCACCCCGACAGGGGCCTTCCTACGAGCAGTACTTC. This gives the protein CASSPPRQGPSYEQYF.

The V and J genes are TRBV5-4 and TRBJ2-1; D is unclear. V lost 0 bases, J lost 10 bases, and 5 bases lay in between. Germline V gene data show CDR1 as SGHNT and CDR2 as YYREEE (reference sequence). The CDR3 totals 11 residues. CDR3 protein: CASSLALEQFF. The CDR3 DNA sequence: TGTGCCAGCAGCTTGGCACTAGAGCAGTTCTTC.

CDR3 sequence: CSVGGTGANYGYTF. The CDR3 bases are TGCAGCGTCGGAGGGACAGGGGCTAACTATGGCTACACCTTC. The chain joins TRBV29-1 to TRBJ1-2; 10 bases are a match to TRBD1. Germline V lookup: CDR1 SQVTM, CDR2 ANQGSEA. Germline trimming cut 6 bases from V and 0 bases from J; bases unmatched to any gene: 4. CDR3 size: 14 residues.

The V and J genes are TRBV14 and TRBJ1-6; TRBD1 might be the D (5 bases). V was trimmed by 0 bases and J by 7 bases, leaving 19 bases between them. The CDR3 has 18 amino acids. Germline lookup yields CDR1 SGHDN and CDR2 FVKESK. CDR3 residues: CASSQDRLGAVENSPLHF. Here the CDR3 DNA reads TGTGCCAGCAGCCAAGATCGATTAGGGGCAGTGGAAAATTCACCCCTCCACTTT. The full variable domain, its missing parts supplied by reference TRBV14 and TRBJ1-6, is EAGVTQFPSHSVIEKGQTVTLRCDPISGHDNLYWYRRVMGKEIKFLLHFVKESKQDESGMPNNRFLAERTGGTYSTLKVQPAELEDSGVYFCASSQDRLGAVENSPLHFGNGTRLTVT.

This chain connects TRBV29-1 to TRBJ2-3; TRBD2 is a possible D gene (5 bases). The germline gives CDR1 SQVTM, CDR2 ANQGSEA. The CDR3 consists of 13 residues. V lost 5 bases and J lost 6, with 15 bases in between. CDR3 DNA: TGCAGCGTTAACGAGGACTTTGGGGATACGCAGTATTTT. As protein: CSVNEDFGDTQYF.

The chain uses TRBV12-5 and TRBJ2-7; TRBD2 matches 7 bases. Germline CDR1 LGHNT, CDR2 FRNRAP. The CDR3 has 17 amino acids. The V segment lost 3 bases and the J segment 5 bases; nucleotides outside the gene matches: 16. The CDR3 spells CASGFGTGEGLDDEQYF. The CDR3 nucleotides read TGTGCTAGTGGTTTTGGTACGGGGGAGGGCCTTGACGACGAGCAGTACTTC.